This T cell receptor (beta chain) was retrieved from a study of regulatory T cells in long-lasting Graves disease. Building the TCR beta libraries relied on iRepertoire HTBI primers, and CDR3 regions underwent Arm-PCR. MiXCR was run by TCRdb on the multiplex PCR reads, yielding one entry per CDR3 protein. The profile shows around 300,000 distinct CDR3 sequences, around a fifth of them singletons. The CDR3 has 14 amino acids. CDR1 and CDR2 (germline): SGHAT, FQDESV (reference sequence). V dropped 5 bases and J dropped 7 bases, with 17 bases sitting between them. This clonotype was counted many times. This sample's time point: persistent/refractory GD, antithyroid drugs over 5 years with positive TRAb. TCR sequences were obtained from RNA taken from PBMCs.

Sequences were derived from peripheral blood mononuclear cells (PBMCs), sampled when the disease was refractory, from a patient treated with antithyroid drugs. This receptor was taken from a female donor with Graves disease. This chain connects TRBV11-1 to TRBJ1-1; TRBD1 might be the D (5 bases). In nucleotides, the CDR3 is TGTGCCAGCAGCCAGCGGGGCCTCGCCGGTGAAGCTTTCTTT. It encodes CASSQRGLAGEAFF.